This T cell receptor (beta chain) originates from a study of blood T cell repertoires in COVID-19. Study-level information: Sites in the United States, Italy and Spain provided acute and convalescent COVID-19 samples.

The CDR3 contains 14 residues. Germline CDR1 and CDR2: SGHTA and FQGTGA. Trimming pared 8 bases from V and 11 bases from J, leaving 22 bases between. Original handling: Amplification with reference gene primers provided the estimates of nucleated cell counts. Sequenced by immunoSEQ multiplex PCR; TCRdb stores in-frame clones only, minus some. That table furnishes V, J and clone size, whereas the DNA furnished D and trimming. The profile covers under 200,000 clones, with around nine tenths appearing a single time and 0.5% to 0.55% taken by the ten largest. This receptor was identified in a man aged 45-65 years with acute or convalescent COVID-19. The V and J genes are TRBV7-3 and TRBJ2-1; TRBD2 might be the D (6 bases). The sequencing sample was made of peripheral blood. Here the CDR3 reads CASPTGTGNWKQFF. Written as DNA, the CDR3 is TGTGCCAGCCCCACCGGGACTGGCAATTGGAAGCAGTTCTTC.